Each of the 30 T cell receptor beta chains below was sequenced from the same sample in a study of shared clonotypes between healthy human individuals. This table comes from immunoSEQ multiplex PCR, and its TCRdb copy is limited to in-frame clones, with some not included. The profile shows about 1.5 million clones, 98% of them singletons. The sequenced sample consisted of naive CD4+ T cells sorted from blood. Subset specified: CD45RA+ positively selected. The receptors stem from a man between 25 and 39 years old in good health.

V is TRBV5-5 and J is TRBJ2-1; D tentatively fits TRBD1 or TRBD2 (5 bases each). The CDR3 is made up of 14 amino acids. Per germline, CDR1 SGHKS and CDR2 YYEKEE (reference sequence). The V end lost 2 bases, the J end lost 6 bases, and 12 bases lay between the germline ends. CDR3 in amino acids: CASSLRGRGNEQFF. CDR3 DNA: TGTGCCAGCAGCTTAAGGGGCCGGGGCAATGAGCAGTTCTTC.

This chain links TRBV10-3 with TRBJ2-1, with D perhaps TRBD2 (6 bases). The germline CDR1 and CDR2 sequences are ENHRY and SYGVKD. The CDR3 totals 14 residues. V lost 6 bases to trimming and J lost 5 bases, with 14 bases between them. CDR3 protein: CAISRLGPNNEQFF. CDR3 in DNA: TGTGCCATCAGCCGACTAGGACCTAACAATGAGCAGTTCTTC.

This sequence joins TRBV5-1 and TRBJ2-7; D assignment may be TRBD1 or TRBD2 (5 bases each). With 1 base removed from V and 3 bases from J, the gap between germline ends came to 14 bases. The CDR3 extends over 15 amino acids. Germline V gene sequence: CDR1 SGHRS, CDR2 YFSETQ. The CDR3 is CASSLLGESGYEQYF. CDR3 nucleotides: TGCGCCAGCAGCTTGTTGGGGGAGTCCGGCTACGAGCAGTACTTC.

The chain couples TRBV5-6 to TRBJ2-7, with 15 nucleotides matching TRBD2. This CDR3 has 16 amino acids. The germline V gene has CDR1 SGHDT and CDR2 YYEEEE. Trimming at V came to 4 bases and at J to 4 bases, leaving 6 bases not matched to a gene. The CDR3 spells CASSRTSGRAGYEQYF. The CDR3 nucleotides are TGTGCCAGCAGCCGGACTAGCGGGAGGGCCGGTTACGAGCAGTACTTC.

This chain joins TRBV7-6 and TRBJ2-7; the match to TRBD2 covers 12 bases. The CDR3 is 16 amino acids. Germline V gives CDR1 SGHVS, CDR2 FNYEAQ. V shed 5 bases and J 2 bases; nucleotides not matched to a gene: 7. The chain's CDR3 is CASSRKTSGRTYEQYF. CDR3 sequence (DNA): TGTGCCAGCAGCCGAAAGACTAGCGGGAGAACCTACGAGCAGTACTTC. Drawing the rest from reference TRBV7-6 and TRBJ2-7, the complete variable domain is GAGVSQSPRYKVTKRGQDVALRCDPISGHVSLYWYRQALGQGPEFLTYFNYEAQQDKSGLPNDRFSAERPEGSISTLTIQRTEQRDSAMYRCASSRKTSGRTYEQYFGPGTRLTVT.

Comments on this clone: Other DNA sequences in this sample translate to the same CDR3. This chain connects TRBV19 to TRBJ1-1, with D perhaps TRBD1 (5 bases). With 4 bases removed from V and 1 base from J, the gap between germline ends came to 7 bases. The CDR3 has 13 amino acids. Per the germline V gene, CDR1 is LNHDA and CDR2 is SQIVND (reference sequence). The CDR3 bases are TGTGCCAGTAGTAGGGGCAGGAACACTGAAGCTTTCTTT. It encodes CASSRGRNTEAFF.

This clone was found a few times. This chain links TRBV6-5 with TRBJ1-1, with D possibly matching TRBD1 (6 bases). Germline assignment: CDR1 MNHEY and CDR2 SVGAGI. Trimming cost V 2 bases and J 0 bases, with 7 bases left between them. The CDR3 consists of 14 residues. The CDR3: CASSYAGVNTEAFF. The CDR3 nucleotides read TGTGCCAGCAGTTACGCAGGGGTGAACACTGAAGCTTTCTTT.

The chain joins TRBV6-5 to TRBJ2-7, with 9 bases identical to TRBD1. CDR3 length equals 14 residues. Germline CDR1 is MNHEY and CDR2 is SVGAGI. J lost 5 bases, V lost 5 bases, and 7 bases had no gene match. CDR3 nucleotide sequence: TGTGCCAGCAGTGCTCGGGACAGGGACCACGAGCAGTACTTC. It specifies CASSARDRDHEQYF.

CDR3 DNA sequence: TGCGCCAGCAGCCAAGAATGGCTAGCGGGAGTAAGAACAGATACGCAGTATTTT. Protein sequence: CASSQEWLAGVRTDTQYF. V usage is TRBV4-3 and J usage is TRBJ2-3, with 10 bases aligning to TRBD2. Trimming at V came to 0 bases and at J to 3 bases, leaving 9 bases not matched to a gene. Germline CDR1 LGHNA, CDR2 YSLEER. CDR3 length: 18 residues.

A note on this clone: The identical CDR3 is also encoded by other nucleotide sequences in the sample. The genes are TRBV11-2 and TRBJ1-3; tentative D call: TRBD1 (6 bases). From germline, CDR1 is SGHAT and CDR2 FQNNGV. The CDR3 consists of 14 residues. V lost 1 base and J lost 2, with 6 bases in between. CDR3 sequence: CASSLAGAGNTIYF. Written as DNA, the CDR3 is TGTGCCAGCAGCTTAGCAGGGGCTGGAAACACCATATATTTT.

The table lists this clone with a count of one. The rearrangement uses TRBV18 and TRBJ2-7; 9 nucleotides agree with TRBD2. The CDR3 has 17 residues. V lost 3 bases and J lost 0; bases outside the gene matches: 9. Looked up from germline, CDR1 is KGHSH and CDR2 is LQKENI. The CDR3 here is CASSPGVGSGSSYEQYF. The CDR3, as DNA: TGTGCCAGCTCACCCGGGGTTGGTAGCGGGAGCTCCTACGAGCAGTACTTC.

V and J are TRBV2 and TRBJ2-3; D is uncertain. Per germline, CDR1 SNHLY and CDR2 FYNNEI. CDR3 length: 13 residues. The V and J ends lost 4 bases and 3 bases respectively, with 8 bases between them. CDR3 protein: CASSVYGTDTQYF. CDR3 DNA sequence: TGTGCCAGCAGTGTATATGGAACAGATACGCAGTATTTT.

This clone has a single count. The gene calls are TRBV5-1 and TRBJ2-6, with D unclear. The CDR3 contains 15 residues. The ends were cut back, 6 bases at V and 1 base at J, with 11 bases in the middle. CDR1 and CDR2 (germline): SGHRS, YFSETQ. CDR3 nucleotide sequence: TGCGCCAGCACCAACGAGCCTTCTGGGGCCAACGTCCTGACTTTC. Protein product: CASTNEPSGANVLTF.

V usage is TRBV11-2 and J usage is TRBJ2-7, with D perhaps matching TRBD1 or TRBD2 (5 bases each). V was trimmed by 5 bases and J by 5 bases, leaving 10 bases between them. This CDR3 has 12 amino acids. Per the germline V gene, CDR1 is SGHAT and CDR2 is FQNNGV. The CDR3 loop reads CASSLGDDEQYF. CDR3 bases: TGTGCCAGCAGCCTCGGGGACGACGAGCAGTACTTC.

This clone was seen once. The chain links TRBV28 to TRBJ2-6, with 9 bases fitting TRBD1. Germline V gene data show CDR1 as MDHEN and CDR2 as SYDVKM. V lost 9 bases to trimming and J lost 1 base; unmatched junction nucleotides: 10. The CDR3 extends over 17 amino acids. The DNA for the CDR3 is TGTGCCAGTAAAACAGGGGGCGCGTGGTCTGGGGCCAACGTCCTGACTTTC. This gives the protein CASKTGGAWSGANVLTF.

The V gene is TRBV7-9, the J gene TRBJ2-2; D remains unclear. The V end was cut by 6 bases, the J end by 3 bases, with 11 bases between. Per germline, CDR1 SEHNR and CDR2 FQNEAQ (reference sequence). The CDR3 runs 14 residues. CDR3 amino acids: CASSQRTDTGELFF. The CDR3, as DNA: TGTGCCAGCAGTCAACGGACGGACACCGGGGAGCTGTTTTTT.

The chain carries TRBV25-1 and TRBJ1-5; 7 bases align to TRBD1. Germline assignment: CDR1 MGHDK and CDR2 SYGVNS. After removal of 3 bases from V and 6 bases from J, the junction contained 11 bases not matched to a gene. The CDR3 extends over 16 amino acids. CDR3: CASSDTRQGLSQPQHF. In nucleotides, the CDR3 is TGTGCCAGCAGTGACACTCGACAGGGTTTATCTCAGCCCCAGCATTTT.

Note on this clone: A read error may produce the germline difference seen at one junction end. The chain carries TRBV4-1 and TRBJ1-1; the D gene is possibly TRBD1 (6 bases). The CDR3 covers 15 residues. The germline V gene has CDR1 MGHRA and CDR2 YSYEKL. CDR3 in DNA: TGCGCCAGCAGCGAAGAAGGGACATTGAACACTGAAGCTTTCTTT. Amino acids: CASSEEGTLNTEAFF.

The chain has TRBV28 and TRBJ1-5, with D hard to call. The CDR3 runs to 14 residues. Germline V lookup: CDR1 MDHEN, CDR2 SYDVKM. The V end was cut by 3 bases, the J end by 3 bases, with 9 bases between. CDR3 sequence: CASSFAGVNQPQHF. The CDR3 region has the DNA TGTGCCAGCAGTTTTGCTGGGGTCAATCAGCCCCAGCATTTT.

V usage is TRBV5-1 and J usage is TRBJ2-7; a possible D gene is TRBD2 (6 bases). The ends were cut back, 1 base at V and 1 base at J, with 15 bases in the middle. The CDR3 totals 16 residues. Germline-derived CDR1 and CDR2 are SGHRS and YFSETQ. CDR3 sequence: CASSLSPGTGSYEQYF. The DNA of the CDR3 is TGCGCCAGCAGCTTGTCCCCCGGGACTGGATCCTACGAGCAGTACTTC.

The chain recombines TRBV5-4 with TRBJ1-4; 9 bases agree with TRBD1. CDR1 and CDR2 (germline): SGHNT, YYREEE (reference sequence). J lost 5 bases, V lost 0 bases, and 5 bases had no gene match. This CDR3 has 16 amino acids. The DNA for the CDR3 is TGTGCCAGCAGCTTGGGGCCACAGGGGGCGAATGAAAAACTGTTTTTT. It is translated as CASSLGPQGANEKLFF.

This rearrangement joins TRBV14 to TRBJ1-2, with D possibly matching TRBD1 (6 bases). The CDR3 spans 14 residues. Trimming pared 4 bases from V and 7 bases from J, leaving 16 bases between. Germline V CDR1 and CDR2: SGHDN, FVKESK. The CDR3 spells CASSPGARVRGYTF. CDR3 nucleotide sequence: TGTGCCAGCAGCCCGGGGGCGCGTGTTCGTGGCTACACCTTC.

The V call is TRBV28, the J call TRBJ1-5, with 8 bases that match TRBD1. In germline, CDR1 is MDHEN, CDR2 SYDVKM. The V and J ends lost 6 bases and 7 bases, in that order; junction bases with no gene match: 11. The CDR3 covers 15 residues. DNA for the CDR3: TGTGCCAGCAGCGAGCCTGGGACAGGAGGACAGCCCCAGCATTTT. This sequence encodes CASSEPGTGGQPQHF.

In this sample, this clone turned up once. The chain has TRBV19 and TRBJ2-1, with D possibly TRBD2 on 6 matching bases. The CDR3 consists of 16 residues. V lost 4 bases and J lost 9, with 22 bases in between. Germline CDR1 reads LNHDA; CDR2 reads SQIVND (reference sequence). Written as DNA, the CDR3 is TGTGCCAGTAGTAATTTCAAAGGGACTGGCCTACCTGAGCAGTTCTTC. It is translated as CASSNFKGTGLPEQFF.

V and J are TRBV10-3 and TRBJ2-5; weak D call: TRBD2 (7 bases). Germline V gene data show CDR1 as ENHRY and CDR2 as SYGVKD. This CDR3 comprises 13 residues. Trimming cost V 9 bases and J 5 bases, with 16 bases left between them. This CDR3 reads CAIKAGRGETQYF. CDR3 bases: TGTGCCATAAAAGCGGGGAGGGGGGAGACCCAGTACTTC.

The rearrangement uses TRBV30 and TRBJ2-1, with 13 bases aligning to TRBD2. The CDR3 sequence is 17 residues long. CDR1 is GTSNPN, CDR2 SVGIG, per germline (reference sequence). V was clipped by 2 bases and J by 7 bases; unmatched bases: 11. The DNA of the CDR3 is TGTGCCTGGAGTCTAAGAGGGGGACTAGCGGGGATTAATGAGCAGTTCTTC. This sequence encodes CAWSLRGGLAGINEQFF.

The chain uses TRBV7-3 and TRBJ2-2; D is unresolved. This CDR3 is 16 amino acids long. Looked up from germline, CDR1 is SGHTA and CDR2 is FQGTGA. V gave up 5 bases and J gave up 3 bases, with 16 bases separating them. DNA of the CDR3: TGTGCCAGCAGCCCCCTACCCCGGACCTACACCGGGGAGCTGTTTTTT. Protein: CASSPLPRTYTGELFF.

This clone was detected once. The chain joins TRBV14 to TRBJ2-1; 8 positions agree with TRBD2. The CDR3 runs to 16 residues. Germline V gene lookup returns CDR1 SGHDN and CDR2 FVKESK. V dropped 0 bases and J dropped 6; count of bases not matched to a gene: 7. CDR3: CASSQDWTGGPNEQFF. CDR3 nucleotide sequence: TGTGCCAGCAGCCAAGATTGGACGGGAGGGCCCAATGAGCAGTTCTTC.

This sequence joins TRBV7-9 and TRBJ2-1; D gene ambiguous. Trimming cost V 4 bases and J 0 bases, with 10 bases left between them. This CDR3 contains 15 residues. CDR1 SEHNR and CDR2 FQNEAQ come from the germline V gene (reference sequence). CDR3 in DNA: TGTGCCAGCAGCTATCTTCGGAGCTCCTACAATGAGCAGTTCTTC. Its protein is CASSYLRSSYNEQFF.

Note on this clone: In the same sample, other DNA sequences code for this CDR3. This rearrangement joins TRBV28 to TRBJ2-7; D call uncertain. The CDR3 length is 11 residues. V was trimmed by 3 bases and J by 3 bases, leaving 3 bases between them. CDR1 and CDR2 (germline): MDHEN, SYDVKM. The CDR3 region has the DNA TGTGCCAGCAGTTTGGGCTACGAGCAGTACTTC. It is translated as CASSLGYEQYF.